This TCR beta chain was obtained from a study of cytomegalovirus exposure and HLA in healthy donors. Study findings and constraints: Cytomegalovirus-associated status was assigned to 164 TCR beta chains.

Worth noting for this clone: Its target is unknown.

The study ran its PCR with 60 Vbeta and 13 Jbeta primers. Profiled with immunoSEQ multiplex PCR; TCRdb holds only in-frame clones, not every one. The table records under 250,000 clones, around 80% of them present only once. The ends were cut back, 4 bases at V and 6 bases at J, with 17 bases in the middle. Germline CDR1 and CDR2: SGDLS and YYNGEE. The CDR3 length is 15 residues. The V and J genes are TRBV9 and TRBJ2-1, with D possibly matching TRBD2 (6 bases). The sample taken for sequencing was PBMCs. This TCR derives from a boy between 2 and 10 years old in good health and CMV-seronegative. Here the CDR3 DNA reads TGTGCCAGCAGCTCCTCCGGGACTCGGGCCAATGAGCAGTTCTTC. As protein: CASSSSGTRANEQFF.